This T cell receptor (beta chain) was documented in a study of long-term antiretroviral therapy in people with HIV (dated by TCRdb to between 2022 and 2023). Broadly, across the study: The earliest samples were collected roughly a decade before the 2015 WHO recommendation for immediate ART, at a time when ART was usually postponed until CD4 counts fell. Of the approximately 30 participants with HIV, roughly 10 were female. No cross-contamination during QIAcube processing was seen in test extractions of a monoclonal T-cell line run alongside 33 polyclonal samples. A total of 150 to 200 cryopreserved PBMC samples came from a few dozen adults with confirmed HIV infection and were collected serially over a mean of roughly six years (range 1-12). Whether ART initiation and durable HIV suppression were associated with changes in peripheral blood TRB repertoire composition and diversity was tested in a retrospective serial study.

Based on the germline V gene, the CDR1 and CDR2 sequences are MGHRA and YSYEKL. The CDR3 covers 15 residues, taking in both the cysteine and the phenylalanine. Left in the record is the CDR3 DNA by itself, 45 bases read in frame from the first base. Trimming at the junction amounts to 0 bases on V and 1 base on J, and the germline ends lie 9 bases apart. Concerning this clone itself: This receptor's antigen is unknown. Per-base qualities were not stored, and no clone one base away is much larger.

The immunoSEQ hsTCRB v3.0 assay was used at survey level resolution to sequence the TRB variable region. The targeted TRB sequencing depth was roughly 40,000-50,000 T-cell genomes per sample. An Illumina MiSeq with a v3 150-cycle kit was used to sequence the pooled TRB libraries. The published analysis was carried out like this. Analysis of repertoires was carried out in R inside a reproducible Nextflow workflow spanning QC, data transformation and analysis. LymphoSeq2, an R package for exploring AIRR-Seq data, was used to implement custom analyses. A handful of samples that yielded fewer than 5000 total TRB sequences were excluded, so that around 190 HIV repertoires were analyzed. Of the 188 retained HIV repertoires, over 55 were collected before and more than 120 after ART initiation. Each repertoire was downsampled to 5000 TRB nucleotide sequences, and summary statistics were averaged across 100 downsampling iterations. TRB sequences were retained for analysis only if CDR3 regions of at least seven amino acids were present. Two measures captured diversity: a Shannon entropy-derived clonality score and the Gini coefficient. In the repertoire networks, any two of the top 5000 CDR3 amino acid sequences were linked whenever the two sequences differed by an edit distance of one. For TRB CDR3 amino acid sequences, GLIPH2 was used to predict antigen specificity groups and MHC restriction. To flag known CMV, EBV, HIV or tissue antigen associations, CDR3 amino acid sequences were matched against VDJdb and McPAS-TCR. Pre-ART, post-ART and control groups were compared with Wilcoxon signed-rank tests and Holm-Bonferroni correction. The source is immuneACCESS, and TCRdb retained only in-frame sequences with V and J called. Part of the clones is not carried over; for the studies checked, unresolved V genes explain less than half of this, and the remainder is unexplained. V and J calls and clone size are those listed in that table; D and trimming were worked out from the DNA. Across this sample there are almost 35,000 clones, with 90% to 95% seen only once. The top ten clones comprise 3.5% to 4.5% of the sample.

Inclusion was restricted to participants for whom at least one PBMC sample before ART initiation and at least two post-ART samples were available. Every participant with HIV received treatment in the United States of America. Before DNA extraction, cryopreserved samples of about 1-11 million PBMC were thawed and then washed. At the time of the earliest PBMC sample for each participant with HIV, ages ranged from roughly 23 to 55 years. Each participant contributed PBMC samples from 1-4 timepoints before ART initiation and 2-8 timepoints after ART initiation, with a median of 7 samples. For every participant, serial HIV viral load, CD4+ T-cell count, ART history and demographic data were obtained. A Qiagen kit on a QIAcube was used to extract genomic DNA from unsorted PBMC, with samples processed in batches of 12. Overall study results and their limits: The samples span the years 2004 to 2017, and the ART regimens used may be less effective than current regimens. Inferences about post-ART repertoire changes are limited because no data were available on ART adherence, viral resistance or therapy changes. Expanded TRB clones identified before ART initiation dominated the repertoire across all time points, though the dominance fluctuated and decreased in many PLHIV after ART. Because pre-ART samples had limited cell numbers, unsorted PBMC were profiled rather than sorted CD4+ and CD8+ T cells. ART initiation was associated with a significant increase in TRB diversity, but diversity stayed significantly below transplant donor controls even after long-term ART. CDR3 length ranges in HIV repertoires were narrower than in controls, and network structure suggested an antigen-experienced repertoire with only a slight naive shift after ART. Owing to limited PBMC availability, only the TCR beta chain was sequenced, without alpha chain pairing.

The chain uses TRBV4-1 and TRBJ1-1, and perhaps TRBD1 as D gene, on 6 matching bases. The source was unsorted PBMCs, collected around 5.4 years after starting antiretroviral therapy. The TCR sequence derives from a woman aged 45 to 65 with HIV. The base sequence is TGCGCCAGCAGCCAAGATCGGGACACGAACACTGAAGCTTTCTTT. This gives the protein CASSQDRDTNTEAFF.